This T cell receptor beta chain is drawn from a study of T-cell reconstitution after alpha-beta-depleted transplantation in children. The CDR3 covers 17 residues. Germline V gene lookup returns CDR1 MNHEY and CDR2 SMNVEV (reference sequence). V lost 5 bases to trimming and J lost 6 bases, with 20 bases between them. As to this clonotype: The target antigen is unknown.

The TCRbeta library was prepared with unique molecular identifiers. TCRdb re-analysed the PCR reads in MiXCR, keeping a single row per CDR3 protein. The sample gives about 250,000 distinct CDR3 sequences, 24% of which show up once; about 5% is in the top ten. Whole-study results and caveats: About two months after transplant, alpha-beta T cells reportedly came from several hundred expanded graft clones. For some patients, TCRbeta diversity was high at day 60 because of recipient T cells and thymic progenitors that survived. T-cell counts and diversity at one year following transplant were attributed mainly to newly produced T cells.

The V gene is TRBV27, the J gene TRBJ1-6; possibly TRBD1 for D (5 bases). The sequence derives from a female patient aged 2-9 years who had a stem cell transplant for congenital amegakaryocytic thrombocytopenia, so the T cells may come from the graft donor. The sequences come from PBMCs, mostly from graft donor cells, collected 360 days after TCRalphabeta/CD19-depleted stem cell transplant. The chain's CDR3 is CASSLNQDKSINSPLHF. CDR3 in DNA: TGTGCCAGCAGTCTCAACCAGGACAAGAGTATTAATTCACCCCTCCACTTT.